The 20 T cell receptor beta chains below all came from one sample that was sequenced in a study of cytomegalovirus exposure and HLA in healthy donors. The repertoire was sequenced with immunoSEQ multiplex PCR; TCRdb's copy has only in-frame clones and lacks some. Of 250,000 or so clones in the sample, about 90% were seen once. The sample consisted of PBMCs. All receptors derive from a woman under 30 in good health and CMV-seronegative.

This clone was seen a single time. The chain has TRBV2 and TRBJ2-3; 9 nucleotides match TRBD2. Germline V CDR1 and CDR2: SNHLY, FYNNEI. Germline trimming cut 8 bases from V and 0 bases from J; bases unmatched to any gene: 6. This CDR3 comprises 15 residues. In DNA form, the CDR3 reads TGTGCCAGCGGGGGACTAGCAATTAGCACAGATACGCAGTATTTT. Protein: CASGGLAISTDTQYF.

The chain has TRBV7-9 and TRBJ1-1, with D tentatively TRBD1 (5 bases). Germline V gene sequence: CDR1 SEHNR, CDR2 FQNEAQ (reference sequence). V was trimmed by 7 bases and J by 4 bases, leaving 10 bases between them. The CDR3 covers 12 residues. CDR3 residues: CASIQGATEAFF. The CDR3 nucleotides read TGTGCCAGCATCCAGGGCGCCACTGAAGCTTTCTTT.

The genes are TRBV5-6 and TRBJ2-7; D is undetermined. The CDR3 contains 14 residues. V dropped 0 bases and J dropped 2 bases, with 9 bases sitting between them. Germline CDR1 reads SGHDT; CDR2 reads YYEEEE. CDR3 region: CASSLAQSAYEQYV. DNA of the CDR3: TGTGCCAGCAGCTTGGCACAGTCAGCCTACGAGCAGTACGTC.

The DNA of the CDR3 is TGTGCCAGCAGTGGGGGGGACAGGGGGTACGAGCAGTACTTC. Encoded protein: CASSGGDRGYEQYF. The chain is built from TRBV2 and TRBJ2-7; 11 bases match TRBD1. The CDR3 is 14 amino acids. Germline V gives CDR1 SNHLY, CDR2 FYNNEI. V lost 4 bases to trimming and J lost 4 bases; unmatched junction nucleotides: 3.

This chain links TRBV11-2 with TRBJ2-2; 7 bases fit TRBD2. The V segment lost 5 bases and the J segment 0 bases; nucleotides outside the gene matches: 6. CDR3 length: 16 residues. Germline V lookup: CDR1 SGHAT, CDR2 FQNNGV. The CDR3 spells CASSPARGANTGELFF. The CDR3 nucleotides are TGTGCCAGCAGCCCGGCCCGGGGGGCGAACACCGGGGAGCTGTTTTTT.

The V call is TRBV2, the J call TRBJ2-7; D is possibly TRBD1 (6 bases). Looked up from germline, CDR1 is SNHLY and CDR2 is FYNNEI. The CDR3 contains 14 residues. V lost 7 bases to trimming and J lost 2 bases, with 15 bases between them. As DNA, the CDR3 is TGTGCCAGCACCCGAGGGGACAAGACCTACGAGCAGTACGTC. Protein sequence: CASTRGDKTYEQYV.

The chain joins TRBV6-1 to TRBJ2-7, with 7 bases fitting TRBD2. The CDR3 spans 15 residues. Germline loops: CDR1 MNHNS, CDR2 SASEGT. J lost 3 bases, V lost 2 bases, and 7 bases had no gene match. CDR3 region: CASSEWGGARYEQYV. The CDR3 DNA sequence: TGTGCCAGCAGTGAATGGGGAGGGGCACGCTACGAGCAGTACGTC.

This chain joins TRBV18 and TRBJ1-1; D is unresolved. The CDR3 length is 15 residues. Trimming took 1 base from V and 3 from J, leaving 12 bases between them. Germline V gene lookup returns CDR1 KGHSH and CDR2 LQKENI. CDR3 region: CASSPQRPVDTEAFF. The DNA for the CDR3 is TGTGCCAGCTCACCACAGCGCCCAGTCGACACTGAAGCTTTCTTT.

The CDR3: CASSSPTSGGQAGTQYF. The CDR3 DNA sequence: TGTGCCAGCAGTTCCCCGACTAGCGGGGGGCAGGCGGGTACGCAGTATTTT. The V gene is TRBV27, the J gene TRBJ2-3; 13 nucleotides line up with TRBD2. Germline V CDR1 and CDR2: MNHEY, SMNVEV (reference sequence). The CDR3 consists of 17 residues. The V segment lost 4 bases and the J segment 8 bases; nucleotides outside the gene matches: 12.

The chain combines TRBV7-6 with TRBJ2-7, with D perhaps TRBD2 (6 bases). The germline V gene encodes CDR1 SGHVS and CDR2 FNYEAQ. The CDR3 is 18 amino acids. The ends were cut back, 1 base at V and 4 bases at J, with 23 bases in the middle. The CDR3 here is CASSLVEVGGVPYYEQYV. The CDR3 DNA sequence: TGTGCCAGCAGCTTAGTTGAAGTTGGCGGGGTTCCATATTACGAGCAGTACGTC.

J is TRBJ2-1 and V is TRBV28, with D tentatively TRBD2 (6 bases). The germline CDR1 and CDR2 sequences are MDHEN and SYDVKM. CDR3 length: 15 amino acids. Between the trimmed V and J ends, which lost 5 bases and 4 bases, there was a span of 15 bases. CDR3 amino acids: CASSPAGPLYNEQFF. DNA for the CDR3: TGTGCCAGCAGTCCCGCGGGACCCCTTTACAATGAGCAGTTCTTC.

V is TRBV28 and J is TRBJ2-1; 12 bases are a match to TRBD1. V gave up 7 bases and J gave up 8 bases; unmatched junction bases: 12. CDR1 and CDR2 (germline): MDHEN, SYDVKM. The CDR3 runs 16 residues. In DNA, the CDR3 is TGTGCCAGCACCCTTTGGGGACAGGGGGCATCCTATGAGCAGTTCTTC. The encoded protein is CASTLWGQGASYEQFF. The variable domain in full, with the rest retrieved from reference TRBV28 and TRBJ2-1, is DVKVTQSSRYLVKRTGEKVFLECVQDMDHENMFWYRQDPGLGLRLIYFSYDVKMKEKGDIPEGYSVSREKKERFSLILESASTNQTSMYLCASTLWGQGASYEQFFGPGTRLTVL.

V usage is TRBV7-2 and J usage is TRBJ2-5, with TRBD2 identical over 7 bases. CDR3 size: 15 residues. Germline CDR1 is SGHTA and CDR2 is FQGNSA. The junction had 11 bases not matched to a gene; V was cut back by 5 bases and J by 5 bases. CDR3 nucleotides: TGTGCCAGCAGCACGGGACTGGCGGGGGTGGAGACCCAGTACTTC. Translated, it gives CASSTGLAGVETQYF. Filled out from reference TRBV7-2 and TRBJ2-5, the complete variable domain reads GAGVSQSPSNKVTEKGKDVELRCDPISGHTALYWYRQSLGQGLEFLIYFQGNSAPDKSGLPSDRFSAERTGGSVSTLTIQRTQQEDSAVYLCASSTGLAGVETQYFGPGTRLLVL.

The chain carries TRBV15 and TRBJ2-1; TRBD2 matches 8 bases. This CDR3 region has 15 residues. The V segment lost 2 bases and the J segment 5 bases; nucleotides outside the gene matches: 5. From germline, CDR1 is LNHNV and CDR2 YYDKDF (reference sequence). The CDR3 is CATSRTGLEDNEQFF. The CDR3 DNA reads TGTGCCACCAGCAGAACGGGACTAGAGGACAATGAGCAGTTCTTC. Full variable domain (remainder filled in from reference TRBV15 and TRBJ2-1): DAMVIQNPRYQVTQFGKPVTLSCSQTLNHNVMYWYQQKSSQAPKLLFHYYDKDFNNEADTPDNFQSRRPNTSFCFLDIRSPGLGDTAMYLCATSRTGLEDNEQFFGPGTRLTVL.

J is TRBJ2-7 and V is TRBV28; 7 positions agree with TRBD2. Germline V CDR1 and CDR2: MDHEN, SYDVKM. This CDR3 is 14 amino acids long. V shed 3 bases and J 2 bases; nucleotides not matched to a gene: 4. The CDR3 reads CASSFGTTPYEQYF. The CDR3 DNA is TGTGCCAGCAGTTTCGGGACTACCCCCTACGAGCAGTACTTC.

The chain joins TRBV5-8 to TRBJ2-1; 9 nucleotides match TRBD1. CDR1 SGHTS and CDR2 YDEGEE come from the germline V gene. The CDR3 length is 18 residues. J was trimmed by 1 base and V by 2 bases; bases with no gene match: 10. The CDR3 DNA sequence: TGTGCCAGCAGCTTCCTCTTCATGACAGGGGGATCCTACAATGAGCAGTTCTTC. It translates to CASSFLFMTGGSYNEQFF.

The rearrangement joins TRBV15 to TRBJ1-1; 7 nucleotides align to TRBD1. Germline values: CDR1 LNHNV, CDR2 YYDKDF (reference sequence). The CDR3 sequence is 16 residues long. J was trimmed by 2 bases and V by 5 bases; bases with no gene match: 11. CDR3 coding DNA: TGTGCCACCAGCGCGGACAGGAGGTCGATTAACACTGAAGCTTTCTTT. This codes for CATSADRRSINTEAFF.

The CDR3 DNA follows: TGCGCCAGCAGCTTGGGGGGAGGGTACAATGAGCAGTTCTTC. It encodes CASSLGGGYNEQFF. The chain recombines TRBV5-1 with TRBJ2-1; TRBD2 matches at 7 bases. CDR1 SGHRS and CDR2 YFSETQ come from the germline V gene. The CDR3 runs to 14 residues. Trimming took 0 bases from V and 4 from J; bases not matched to a gene: 1. Using reference TRBV5-1 and TRBJ2-1 for the parts outside the CDR3, the full variable domain is KAGVTQTPRYLIKTRGQQVTLSCSPISGHRSVSWYQQTPGQGLQFLFEYFSETQRNKGNFPGRFSGRQFSNSRSEMNVSTLELGDSALYLCASSLGGGYNEQFFGPGTRLTVL.

The rearrangement links TRBV28 to TRBJ1-1; 11 bases agree with TRBD1. In germline, CDR1 is MDHEN, CDR2 SYDVKM. This CDR3 contains 19 residues. V dropped 1 base and J dropped 3; count of bases not matched to a gene: 13. CDR3 sequence (DNA): TGTGCCAGCAGTTTATACCTTATATGGACAGGGGGCGATGACACTGAAGCTTTCTTT. This codes for CASSLYLIWTGGDDTEAFF.

The rearrangement uses TRBV4-1 and TRBJ2-2, with D perhaps matching TRBD2 (6 bases). The germline V gene has CDR1 MGHRA and CDR2 YSYEKL. The germline V and J ends were trimmed by 0 bases and 1 base, with 15 bases remaining between them. The CDR3 is made up of 18 amino acids. The chain's CDR3 is CASSQEGHGGLNTGELFF. CDR3 DNA sequence: TGCGCCAGCAGCCAAGAGGGTCACGGGGGTCTGAACACCGGGGAGCTGTTTTTT.